Following are 22 T cell receptor beta chains from one sample sequenced in a study of T cells in Graves' hyperthyroidism and ophthalmopathy. Researchers took RNA transcripts and amplified the TCR beta CDR3 regions from them. First-round RT-PCR targeting the TCR CDR3 was performed with the HTBI primer set. TCRdb reprocessed the multiplex PCR reads via MiXCR and lists one record per CDR3 protein. Of 250,000 to 300,000 distinct CDR3 sequences listed, roughly 15% are singletons. The specimen was blood. The receptors stem from a woman aged 50 to 60 with Graves' hyperthyroidism that later progressed to Graves' ophthalmopathy.

This clonotype was observed many times. The chain employs TRBV18 and TRBJ2-5, with D maybe TRBD2 (5 bases). The V end lost 3 bases, the J end lost 0 bases, and 8 bases lay between the germline ends. This CDR3 has 14 amino acids. The germline gives CDR1 KGHSH, CDR2 LQKENI. For the CDR3, the DNA is TGTGCCAGCTCACCTACAGCGGACCAAGAGACCCAGTACTTC. Amino acids: CASSPTADQETQYF.

J is TRBJ1-1 and V is TRBV9, with D tentatively TRBD1 (5 bases). The ends were cut back, 0 bases at V and 0 bases at J, with 12 bases in the middle. Germline V CDR1 and CDR2: SGDLS, YYNGEE. This CDR3 contains 16 residues. The CDR3 nucleotides are TGTGCCAGCAGCGTAGCCGGGGGGGGGGTGAACACTGAAGCTTTCTTT. Translated, it gives CASSVAGGGVNTEAFF.

The table lists this clonotype with many counts. V is TRBV2 and J is TRBJ1-1; possibly TRBD1 for D (6 bases). This CDR3 region has 14 residues. Trimming shortened V by 1 base and J by 11 bases, and 17 bases separated the two germline ends. Germline lookup yields CDR1 SNHLY and CDR2 FYNNEI. The CDR3 reads CASSEGRGLGGAFF. The CDR3 DNA sequence: TGTGCCAGCAGTGAAGGCAGGGGCCTCGGTGGGGCTTTCTTT.

This clonotype came up many times. The rearrangement uses TRBV3-1 and TRBJ1-2; no reliable D call. The germline V gene has CDR1 LGHDT and CDR2 YNNKEL (reference sequence). The CDR3 is 14 residues long. Trimming left V 1 base short and J 4 bases short, with 10 bases between. This CDR3 is CASSQGAEGYGYTF. Here the CDR3 DNA reads TGTGCCAGCAGCCAAGGGGCAGAAGGCTATGGCTACACCTTC.

This clonotype was recorded many times. This chain links TRBV11-3 with TRBJ2-7; D possibly matches TRBD1 or TRBD2 (5 bases each). This CDR3 has 16 amino acids. With 1 base removed from V and 0 bases from J, the gap between germline ends came to 13 bases. Germline values: CDR1 SGHNT, CDR2 YENEEA. DNA of the CDR3: TGTGCCAGCAGCTTAGGAGGGGTGATGAGCTCCTACGAGCAGTACTTC. Protein sequence: CASSLGGVMSSYEQYF.

This chain uses TRBV28 with TRBJ2-3; D call uncertain. CDR1 and CDR2 from the germline V gene are MDHEN and SYDVKM. This CDR3 has 14 amino acids. The V gene lost 2 bases and the J gene lost 2 bases, with 8 bases spanning the gap. In nucleotides, the CDR3 is TGTGCCAGCAGTTTAACCGCAACCACAGATACGCAGTATTTT. Its translation: CASSLTATTDTQYF.

This clonotype was detected only a few times. This chain's CDR3 is CASSDPAGGEQFF. The CDR3 DNA follows: TGTGCCAGCAGTGACCCGGCAGGGGGTGAGCAGTTCTTC. The chain joins TRBV6-4 to TRBJ2-1, with 7 bases that match TRBD1. V lost 2 bases and J lost 9; bases outside the gene matches: 4. Germline CDR1 reads MRHNA; CDR2 reads SNTAGT. The CDR3 sequence is 13 residues long.

This clonotype was seen ten or more times. The CDR3 loop is CASSLTSSYNEQFF. The CDR3, as DNA: TGTGCCAGCAGTCTTACAAGCTCCTACAATGAGCAGTTCTTC. The chain is built from TRBV2 and TRBJ2-1; no reliable D call. Trimming shortened V by 5 bases and J by 0 bases, and 8 bases separated the two germline ends. The CDR3 spans 14 residues. Germline V gene data show CDR1 as SNHLY and CDR2 as FYNNEI.

This clonotype has just a few counts. This clone may be a read error of a much larger clone one base away. V gene TRBV12-3 or TRBV12-4 combines with J gene TRBJ2-1; D is unclear. The V and J ends lost 5 bases and 4 bases respectively, with 12 bases between them. The CDR3 totals 14 residues. The CDR3 nucleotides are TGTGCCAGCAGTCCCCGACGGGTGTACAATGAGCAGTTCTTC. This encodes CASSPRRVYNEQFF.

The gene calls are TRBV2 and TRBJ2-1; maybe TRBD2 (6 bases). The length of the CDR3 is 15 residues. Between the trimmed V and J ends, which lost 4 bases and 2 bases, there was a span of 12 bases. The germline CDR1 and CDR2 sequences are SNHLY and FYNNEI. DNA of the CDR3: TGTGCCAGCAGTGTGGGGGGAAACGCCTACAATGAGCAGTTCTTC. Its translation is CASSVGGNAYNEQFF.

The table lists this clonotype with many counts. The V and J genes are TRBV20-1 and TRBJ2-1, with TRBD2 matching 11 bases. With 3 bases clipped from V and 6 bases from J, the junction kept 7 bases outside the gene matches. This CDR3 comprises 15 residues. The V gene's germline CDR1 is DFQATT and CDR2 SNEGSKA (reference sequence). This chain's CDR3 is CSARLAGGPLNEQFF. The CDR3 DNA follows: TGCAGTGCTAGGTTAGCGGGAGGGCCACTCAATGAGCAGTTCTTC.

This clonotype appeared many times. This chain joins TRBV5-1 and TRBJ1-1; TRBD1 matches 10 bases. Per germline, CDR1 SGHRS and CDR2 YFSETQ. The CDR3 consists of 16 residues. Germline trimming cut 4 bases from V and 0 bases from J; bases unmatched to any gene: 6. CDR3 DNA: TGCGCCAGCAGCCGCGGACAGGGGGGCATGAACACTGAAGCTTTCTTT. This encodes CASSRGQGGMNTEAFF.

This chain uses TRBV20-1 with TRBJ2-2; 8 bases align to TRBD2. This CDR3 spans 15 amino acids. V shed 4 bases, J shed 6 bases, and the junction held 10 bases outside the gene matches. CDR1 DFQATT and CDR2 SNEGSKA come from the germline V gene (reference sequence). CDR3 region: CSATEAGESAGELFF. The CDR3, as DNA: TGCAGTGCTACTGAAGCGGGAGAATCGGCCGGGGAGCTGTTTTTT.

At least ten counts were recorded for this clonotype. The chain recombines TRBV10-2 with TRBJ2-5, with D maybe TRBD2 (5 bases). V was shortened by 8 bases and J by 0 bases, with 10 bases between the two germline ends. The CDR3 is 13 amino acids. Germline CDR1 and CDR2: WSHSY and SAAADI. The CDR3 spells CASARLHQETQYF. The CDR3 DNA reads TGCGCCAGCGCCCGACTACACCAAGAGACCCAGTACTTC.

A word on this clonotype: This may arise from a read error, as a much more abundant clone is one base away. V is TRBV11-2 and J is TRBJ2-3; 7 nucleotides align to TRBD1. Germline V gives CDR1 SGHAT, CDR2 FQNNGV. This CDR3 is 14 amino acids long. CDR3 protein: CASRRLGGTDTQCF. DNA for the CDR3: TGTGCCAGCAGACGTCTAGGGGGCACAGATACGCAGTGTTTT. The variable domain in full, with the rest retrieved from reference TRBV11-2 and TRBJ2-3, is EAGVAQSPRYKIIEKRQSVAFWCNPISGHATLYWYQQILGQGPKLLIQFQNNGVVDDSQLPKDRFSAERLKGVDSTLKIQPAKLEDSAVYLCASRRLGGTDTQCFGPGTRLTVL.

This clonotype was recorded many times. V and J are TRBV27 and TRBJ2-7, with D perhaps TRBD1 (6 bases). CDR1 is MNHEY and CDR2 is SMNVEV in the germline V gene (reference sequence). Trimming cost V 3 bases and J 0 bases, with 9 bases left between them. The CDR3 is 14 amino acids. The CDR3 DNA is TGTGCCAGCAGTTTTTTGGACAGCTCCTACGAGCAGTACTTC. It codes for CASSFLDSSYEQYF.

To note about this clonotype: At one of its ends the junction is not consistent with the germline gene, which may arise from a read error. The chain couples TRBV7-7 to TRBJ2-7; no clear D. CDR1 and CDR2 from the germline V gene are SSHAT and FNYEAQ (reference sequence). This CDR3 has 14 residues. The CDR3, as DNA: TGTGCTAGCAGCTTTTCCACTGGGAATACCGAGCAGTACTTC. Its translation: CASSFSTGNTEQYF.

The chain joins TRBV10-3 to TRBJ2-1; TRBD2 matches 10 bases. From germline, CDR1 is ENHRY and CDR2 SYGVKD. The V and J ends lost 6 bases and 7 bases, in that order; junction bases with no gene match: 6. The CDR3 has 14 amino acids. The CDR3 DNA reads TGTGCCATCAGCCCTAGCGGGAGTAAGAATGAGCAGTTCTTC. Its translation is CAISPSGSKNEQFF.

This clonotype was seen many times. This chain uses TRBV6-1 with TRBJ1-5, with no clear D. Germline V CDR1 and CDR2: MNHNS, SASEGT. This CDR3 has 15 residues. V lost 1 base to trimming and J lost 0 bases, with 7 bases between them. The CDR3 here is CASSEEMTSNQPQHF. The CDR3, as DNA: TGTGCCAGCAGTGAAGAGATGACTAGCAATCAGCCCCAGCATTTT.

The table lists this clonotype with many counts. V gene TRBV3-1 combines with J gene TRBJ2-2; D unclear. CDR3 length equals 14 residues. The V gene's germline CDR1 is LGHDT and CDR2 YNNKEL (reference sequence). V lost 1 base and J lost 7, with 10 bases in between. CDR3: CASSQVSVVGELFF. The CDR3 nucleotides are TGTGCCAGCAGCCAAGTATCAGTGGTCGGGGAGCTGTTTTTT.

This clonotype was counted only a few times. This chain joins TRBV6-1 and TRBJ2-3; 11 bases are a match to TRBD2. Trimming cost V 4 bases and J 7 bases; bases outside gene matches: 34. CDR3 length: 24 amino acids. CDR1 is MNHNS and CDR2 is SASEGT in the germline V gene. This CDR3 reads CASSGSASGRMGGPQVKDRYTQYF. The CDR3 DNA reads TGTGCCAGCAGTGGTTCCGCTAGCGGGAGGATGGGGGGACCACAAGTCAAAGACAGGTATACGCAGTATTTT.

The chain carries TRBV3-1 and TRBJ2-2; 7 bases fit TRBD1. This CDR3 region has 13 residues. The V gene's germline CDR1 is LGHDT and CDR2 YNNKEL (reference sequence). The J segment lost 4 bases and the V segment lost 4 bases, leaving 0 bases of the junction unmatched. The CDR3 region is CASSRDSTGELFF. The CDR3 DNA reads as TGTGCCAGCAGCCGGGACAGCACCGGGGAGCTGTTTTTT.